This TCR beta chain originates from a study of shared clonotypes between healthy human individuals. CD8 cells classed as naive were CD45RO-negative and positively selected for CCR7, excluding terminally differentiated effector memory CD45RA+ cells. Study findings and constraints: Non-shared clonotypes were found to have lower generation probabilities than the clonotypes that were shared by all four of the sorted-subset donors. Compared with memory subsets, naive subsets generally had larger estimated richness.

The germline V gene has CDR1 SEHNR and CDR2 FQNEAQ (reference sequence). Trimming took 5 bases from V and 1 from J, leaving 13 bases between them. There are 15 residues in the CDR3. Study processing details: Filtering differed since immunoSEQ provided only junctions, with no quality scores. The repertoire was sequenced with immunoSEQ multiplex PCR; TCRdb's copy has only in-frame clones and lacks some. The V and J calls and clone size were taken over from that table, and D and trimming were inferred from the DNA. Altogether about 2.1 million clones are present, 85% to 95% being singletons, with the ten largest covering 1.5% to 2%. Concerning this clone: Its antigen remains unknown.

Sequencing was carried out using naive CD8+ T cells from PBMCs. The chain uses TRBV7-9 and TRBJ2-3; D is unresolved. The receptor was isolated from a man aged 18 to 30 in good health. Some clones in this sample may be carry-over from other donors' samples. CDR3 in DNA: TGTGCCAGCAGCCCCCGAGATCTAGGCACAGATACGCAGTATTTT. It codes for CASSPRDLGTDTQYF.